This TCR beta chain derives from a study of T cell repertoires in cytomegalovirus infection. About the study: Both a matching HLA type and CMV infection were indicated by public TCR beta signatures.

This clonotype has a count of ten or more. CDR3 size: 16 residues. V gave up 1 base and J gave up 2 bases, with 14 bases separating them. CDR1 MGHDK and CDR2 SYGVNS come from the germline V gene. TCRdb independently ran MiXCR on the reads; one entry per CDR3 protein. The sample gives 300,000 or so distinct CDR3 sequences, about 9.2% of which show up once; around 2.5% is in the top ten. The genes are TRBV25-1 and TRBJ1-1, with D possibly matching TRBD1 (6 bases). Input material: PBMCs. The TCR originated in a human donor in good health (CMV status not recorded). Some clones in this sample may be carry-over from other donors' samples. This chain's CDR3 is CASSELGRGGNTEAFF. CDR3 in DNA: TGTGCCAGCAGTGAATTGGGCAGGGGAGGAAACACTGAAGCTTTCTTT. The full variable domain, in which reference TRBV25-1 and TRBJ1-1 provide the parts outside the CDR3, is EADIYQTPRYLVIGTGKKITLECSQTMGHDKMYWYQQDPGMELHLIHYSYGVNSTEKGDLSSESTVSRIRTEHFPLTLESARPSHTSQYLCASSELGRGGNTEAFFGQGTRLTVV.